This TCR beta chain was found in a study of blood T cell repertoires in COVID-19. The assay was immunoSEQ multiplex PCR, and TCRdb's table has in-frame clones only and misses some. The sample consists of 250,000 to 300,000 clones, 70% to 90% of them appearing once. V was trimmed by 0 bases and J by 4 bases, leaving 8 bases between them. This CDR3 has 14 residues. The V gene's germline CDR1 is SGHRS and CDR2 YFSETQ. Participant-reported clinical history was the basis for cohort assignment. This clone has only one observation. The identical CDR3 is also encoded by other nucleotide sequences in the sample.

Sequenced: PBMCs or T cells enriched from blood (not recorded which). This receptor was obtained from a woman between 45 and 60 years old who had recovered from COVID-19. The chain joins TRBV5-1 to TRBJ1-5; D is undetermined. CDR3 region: CASSLGGRNQPQHF. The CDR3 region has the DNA TGCGCCAGCAGCTTGGGAGGGAGAAATCAGCCCCAGCATTTT.